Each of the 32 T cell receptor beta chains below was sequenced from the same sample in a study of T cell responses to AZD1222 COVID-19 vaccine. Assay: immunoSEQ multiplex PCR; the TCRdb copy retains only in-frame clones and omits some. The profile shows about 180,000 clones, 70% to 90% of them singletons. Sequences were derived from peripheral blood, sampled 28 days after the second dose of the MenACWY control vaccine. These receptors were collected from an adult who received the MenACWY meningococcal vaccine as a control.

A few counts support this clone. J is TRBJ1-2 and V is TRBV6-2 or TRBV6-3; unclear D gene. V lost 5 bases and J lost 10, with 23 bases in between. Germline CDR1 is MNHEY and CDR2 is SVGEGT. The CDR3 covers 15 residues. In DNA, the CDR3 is TGTGCCAGCAGTCACCCGACCAATAGGCCGGGGAACTACACCTTC. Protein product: CASSHPTNRPGNYTF.

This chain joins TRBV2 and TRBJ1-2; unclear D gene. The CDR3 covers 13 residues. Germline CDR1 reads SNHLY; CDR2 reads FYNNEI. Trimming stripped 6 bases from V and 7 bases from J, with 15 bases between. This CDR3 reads CASSGAISAGYTF. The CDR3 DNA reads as TGTGCCAGCAGCGGAGCAATATCGGCTGGCTACACCTTC.

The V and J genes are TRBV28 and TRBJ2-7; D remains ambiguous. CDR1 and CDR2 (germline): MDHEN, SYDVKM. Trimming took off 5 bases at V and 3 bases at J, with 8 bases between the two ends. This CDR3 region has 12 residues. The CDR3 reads CASSPAIYEQYF. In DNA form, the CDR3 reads TGTGCCAGCAGTCCGGCTATCTACGAGCAGTACTTC.

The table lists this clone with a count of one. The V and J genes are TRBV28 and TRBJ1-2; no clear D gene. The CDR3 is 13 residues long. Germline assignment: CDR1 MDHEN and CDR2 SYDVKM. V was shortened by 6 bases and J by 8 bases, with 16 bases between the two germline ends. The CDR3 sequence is CASRSRPDNGYTF. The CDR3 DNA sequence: TGTGCCAGCAGGTCACGCCCAGACAACGGCTACACCTTC.

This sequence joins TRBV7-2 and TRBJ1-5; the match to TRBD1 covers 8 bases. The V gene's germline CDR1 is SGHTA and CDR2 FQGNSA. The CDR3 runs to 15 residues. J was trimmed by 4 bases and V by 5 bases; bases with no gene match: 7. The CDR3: CASSLEGQENQPQHF. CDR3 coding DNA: TGTGCCAGCAGCCTAGAGGGACAGGAGAATCAGCCCCAGCATTTT.

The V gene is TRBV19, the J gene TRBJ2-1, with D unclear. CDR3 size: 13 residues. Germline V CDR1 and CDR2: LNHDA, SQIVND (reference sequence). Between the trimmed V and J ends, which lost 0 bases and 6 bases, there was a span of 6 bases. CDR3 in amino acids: CASSIDWSNEQFF. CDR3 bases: TGTGCCAGTAGTATAGACTGGAGCAATGAGCAGTTCTTC.

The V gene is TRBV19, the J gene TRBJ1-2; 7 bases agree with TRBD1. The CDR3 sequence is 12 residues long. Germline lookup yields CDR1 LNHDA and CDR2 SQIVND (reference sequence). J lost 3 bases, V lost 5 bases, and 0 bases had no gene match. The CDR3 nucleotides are TGTGCCAGTAGTGACAGGGACTATGGCTACACCTTC. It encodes CASSDRDYGYTF. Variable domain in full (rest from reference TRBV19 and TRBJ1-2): DGGITQSPKYLFRKEGQNVTLSCEQNLNHDAMYWYRQDPGQGLRLIYYSQIVNDFQKGDIAEGYSVSREKKESFPLTVTSAQKNPTAFYLCASSDRDYGYTFGSGTRLTVV.

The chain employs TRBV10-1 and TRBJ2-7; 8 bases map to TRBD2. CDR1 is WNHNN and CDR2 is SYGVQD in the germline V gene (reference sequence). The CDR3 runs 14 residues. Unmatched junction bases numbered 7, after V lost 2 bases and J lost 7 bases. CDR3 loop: CASSEPAGASEQYF. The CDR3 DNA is TGCGCCAGCAGTGAGCCAGCGGGAGCAAGTGAGCAGTACTTC.

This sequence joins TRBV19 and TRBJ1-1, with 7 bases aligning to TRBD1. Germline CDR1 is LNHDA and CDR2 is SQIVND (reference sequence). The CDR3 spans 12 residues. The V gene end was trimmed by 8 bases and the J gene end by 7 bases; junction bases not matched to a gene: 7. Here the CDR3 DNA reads TGTGCCAGTTCCCACAGGGGTGGTGAAGCTTTCTTT. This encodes CASSHRGGEAFF.

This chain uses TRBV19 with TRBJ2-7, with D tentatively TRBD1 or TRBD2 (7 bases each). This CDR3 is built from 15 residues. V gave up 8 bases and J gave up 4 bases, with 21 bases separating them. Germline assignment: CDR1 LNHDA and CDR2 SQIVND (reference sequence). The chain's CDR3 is CASGTGAGRTYEQYF. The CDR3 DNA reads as TGTGCCAGTGGAACAGGGGCCGGGAGGACTTACGAGCAGTACTTC.

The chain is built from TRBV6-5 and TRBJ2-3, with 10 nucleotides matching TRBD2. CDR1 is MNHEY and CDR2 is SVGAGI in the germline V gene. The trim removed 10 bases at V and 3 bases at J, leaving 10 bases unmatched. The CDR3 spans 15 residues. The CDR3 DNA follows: TGTGCCATCACGCTCGGAGCGGGAGGGACAGATACGCAGTATTTT. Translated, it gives CAITLGAGGTDTQYF.

CDR3: CASREPRGFPYEQYF. In nucleotides, the CDR3 is TGTGCCAGCAGAGAGCCCAGGGGGTTCCCCTACGAGCAGTACTTC. This chain connects TRBV7-3 to TRBJ2-7; 7 bases are shared with TRBD1. Germline loops: CDR1 SGHTA, CDR2 FQGTGA. J was trimmed by 2 bases and V by 6 bases; bases with no gene match: 10. This CDR3 comprises 15 residues.

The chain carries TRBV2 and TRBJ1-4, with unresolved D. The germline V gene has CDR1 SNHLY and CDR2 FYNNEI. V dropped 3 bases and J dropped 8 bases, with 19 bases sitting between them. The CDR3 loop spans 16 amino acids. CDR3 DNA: TGTGCCAGCAGTGATGTTCTATCAGGCCATGAAGAAAAACTGTTTTTT. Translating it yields CASSDVLSGHEEKLFF.

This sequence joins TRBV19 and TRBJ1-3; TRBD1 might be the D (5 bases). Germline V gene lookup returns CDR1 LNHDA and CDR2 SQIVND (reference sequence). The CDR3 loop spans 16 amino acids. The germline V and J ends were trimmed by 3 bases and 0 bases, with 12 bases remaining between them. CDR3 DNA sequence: TGTGCCAGTAGTATGGGGGACCGGAGCTCTGGAAACACCATATATTTT. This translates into CASSMGDRSSGNTIYF.

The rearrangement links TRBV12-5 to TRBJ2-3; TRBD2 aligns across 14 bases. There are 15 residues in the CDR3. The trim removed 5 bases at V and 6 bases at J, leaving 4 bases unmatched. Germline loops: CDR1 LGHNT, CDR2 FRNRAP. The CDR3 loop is CASGPGLAGGDTQYF. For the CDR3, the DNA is TGTGCTAGTGGTCCAGGACTAGCGGGAGGTGATACGCAGTATTTT.

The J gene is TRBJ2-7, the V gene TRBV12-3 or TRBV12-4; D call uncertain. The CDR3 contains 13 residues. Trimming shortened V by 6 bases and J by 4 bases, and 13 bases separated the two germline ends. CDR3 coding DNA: TGTGCCAGCAGCCCGGGCCGGAGATACGAGCAGTACTTC. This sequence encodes CASSPGRRYEQYF.

In nucleotides, the CDR3 is TGTGCCAGCAGCCCCCCGGGGGGCGGGAAATACGAGCAGTACTTC. Amino acids: CASSPPGGGKYEQYF. This chain links TRBV7-2 with TRBJ2-7; maybe TRBD2 (7 bases). The CDR3 totals 15 residues. The germline CDR1 and CDR2 sequences are SGHTA and FQGNSA. Trimming removed 5 bases from V and 4 bases from J, with 18 bases in between.

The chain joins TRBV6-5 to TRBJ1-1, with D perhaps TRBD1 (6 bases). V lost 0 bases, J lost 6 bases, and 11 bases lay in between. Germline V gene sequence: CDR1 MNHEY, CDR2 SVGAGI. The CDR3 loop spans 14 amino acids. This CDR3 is CASSYSGRGSEAFF. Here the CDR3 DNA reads TGTGCCAGCAGTTACTCTGGCAGGGGTTCTGAAGCTTTCTTT.

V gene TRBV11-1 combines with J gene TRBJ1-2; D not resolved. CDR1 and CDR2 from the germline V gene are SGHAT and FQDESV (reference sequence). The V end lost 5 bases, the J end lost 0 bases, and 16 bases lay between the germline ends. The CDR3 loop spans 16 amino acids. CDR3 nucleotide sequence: TGTGCCAGCAGCCTCCGGATCGGAGCTGCTAACTATGGCTACACCTTC. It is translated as CASSLRIGAANYGYTF.

The CDR3 DNA sequence: TGCGCCAGCACCCTGGACAGGGGTTCTGACTATGGCTACACCTTC. Protein product: CASTLDRGSDYGYTF. The gene calls are TRBV5-1 and TRBJ1-2, with 9 bases aligning to TRBD1. With 6 bases clipped from V and 3 bases from J, the junction kept 9 bases outside the gene matches. CDR1 is SGHRS and CDR2 is YFSETQ in the germline V gene. The CDR3 runs to 15 residues.

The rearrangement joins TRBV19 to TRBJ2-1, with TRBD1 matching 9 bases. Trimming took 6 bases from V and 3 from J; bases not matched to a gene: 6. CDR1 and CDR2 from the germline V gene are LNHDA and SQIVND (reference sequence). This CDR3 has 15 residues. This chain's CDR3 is CASSTGTGNYNEQFF. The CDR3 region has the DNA TGTGCCAGTAGCACCGGGACAGGGAACTACAATGAGCAGTTCTTC.

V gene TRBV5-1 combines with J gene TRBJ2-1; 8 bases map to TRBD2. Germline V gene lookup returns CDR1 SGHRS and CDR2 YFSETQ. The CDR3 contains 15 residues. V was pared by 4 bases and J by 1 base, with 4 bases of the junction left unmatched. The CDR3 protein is CASSMGLESYNEQFF. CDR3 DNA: TGCGCCAGCAGCATGGGACTAGAATCCTACAATGAGCAGTTCTTC. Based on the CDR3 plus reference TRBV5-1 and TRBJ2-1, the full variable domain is KAGVTQTPRYLIKTRGQQVTLSCSPISGHRSVSWYQQTPGQGLQFLFEYFSETQRNKGNFPGRFSGRQFSNSRSEMNVSTLELGDSALYLCASSMGLESYNEQFFGPGTRLTVL.

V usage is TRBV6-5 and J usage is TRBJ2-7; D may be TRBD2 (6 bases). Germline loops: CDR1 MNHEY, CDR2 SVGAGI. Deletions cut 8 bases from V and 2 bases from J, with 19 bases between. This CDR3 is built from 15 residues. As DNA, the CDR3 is TGTGCCAGCGTACTCTTAGGGACGGGAGCCTACGAGCAGTACTTC. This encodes CASVLLGTGAYEQYF.

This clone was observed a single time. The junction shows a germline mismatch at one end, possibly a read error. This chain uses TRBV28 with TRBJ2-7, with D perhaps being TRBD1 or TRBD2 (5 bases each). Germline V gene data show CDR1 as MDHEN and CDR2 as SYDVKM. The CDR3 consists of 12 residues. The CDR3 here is CASSNHLSGTLF. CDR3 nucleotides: TGTGCCAGCAGTAATCATTTATCCGGGACCCTCTTC.

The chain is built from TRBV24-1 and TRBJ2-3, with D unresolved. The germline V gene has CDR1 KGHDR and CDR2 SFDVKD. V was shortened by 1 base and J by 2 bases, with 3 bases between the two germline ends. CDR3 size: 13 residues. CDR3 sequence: CATSDLSTDTQYF. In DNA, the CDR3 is TGTGCCACCAGTGATTTATCCACAGATACGCAGTATTTT.

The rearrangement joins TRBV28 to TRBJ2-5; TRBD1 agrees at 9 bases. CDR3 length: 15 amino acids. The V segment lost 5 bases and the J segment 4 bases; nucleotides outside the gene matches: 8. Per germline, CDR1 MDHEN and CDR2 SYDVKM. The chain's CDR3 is CASSVTGGFLETQYF. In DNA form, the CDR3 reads TGTGCCAGCAGTGTTACAGGGGGCTTCTTAGAGACCCAGTACTTC. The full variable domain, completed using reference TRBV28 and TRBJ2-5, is DVKVTQSSRYLVKRTGEKVFLECVQDMDHENMFWYRQDPGLGLRLIYFSYDVKMKEKGDIPEGYSVSREKKERFSLILESASTNQTSMYLCASSVTGGFLETQYFGPGTRLLVL.

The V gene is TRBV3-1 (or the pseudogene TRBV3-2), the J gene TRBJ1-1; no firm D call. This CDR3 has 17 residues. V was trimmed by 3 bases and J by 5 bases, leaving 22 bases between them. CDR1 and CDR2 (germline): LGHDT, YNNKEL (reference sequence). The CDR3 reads CASSQTSWLHPRTEAFF. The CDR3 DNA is TGTGCCAGCAGCCAGACTTCATGGCTACATCCGAGGACTGAAGCTTTCTTT.

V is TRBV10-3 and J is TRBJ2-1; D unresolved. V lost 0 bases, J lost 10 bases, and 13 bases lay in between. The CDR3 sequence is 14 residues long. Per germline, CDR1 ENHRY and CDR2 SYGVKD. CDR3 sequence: CAISESAGRSEQFF. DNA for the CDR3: TGTGCCATCAGTGAGTCAGCCGGGCGGTCCGAGCAGTTCTTC.

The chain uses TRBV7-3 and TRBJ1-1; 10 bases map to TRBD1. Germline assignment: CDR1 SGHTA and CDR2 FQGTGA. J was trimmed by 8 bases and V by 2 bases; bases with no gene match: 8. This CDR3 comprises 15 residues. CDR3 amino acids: CASSLDAGQGLEAFF. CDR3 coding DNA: TGTGCCAGCAGCTTAGACGCGGGACAGGGGTTAGAAGCTTTCTTT.

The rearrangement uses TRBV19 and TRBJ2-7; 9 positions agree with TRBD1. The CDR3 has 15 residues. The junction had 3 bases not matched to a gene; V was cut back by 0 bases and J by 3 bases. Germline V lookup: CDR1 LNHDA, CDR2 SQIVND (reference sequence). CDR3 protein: CASSIEVGQGYEQYF. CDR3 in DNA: TGTGCCAGTAGTATAGAGGTGGGACAGGGCTACGAGCAGTACTTC.

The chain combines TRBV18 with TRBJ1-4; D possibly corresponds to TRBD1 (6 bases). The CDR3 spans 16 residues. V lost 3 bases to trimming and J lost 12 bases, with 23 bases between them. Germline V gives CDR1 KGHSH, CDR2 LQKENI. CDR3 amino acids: CASSPQEQGLKQELFF. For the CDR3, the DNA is TGTGCCAGCTCACCCCAGGAGCAGGGGCTCAAACAAGAACTGTTTTTT. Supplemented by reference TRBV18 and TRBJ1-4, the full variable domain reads NAGVMQNPRHLVRRRGQEARLRCSPMKGHSHVYWYRQLPEEGLKFMVYLQKENIIDESGMPKERFSAEFPKEGPSILRIQQVVRGDSAAYFCASSPQEQGLKQELFFGSGTQLSVL.

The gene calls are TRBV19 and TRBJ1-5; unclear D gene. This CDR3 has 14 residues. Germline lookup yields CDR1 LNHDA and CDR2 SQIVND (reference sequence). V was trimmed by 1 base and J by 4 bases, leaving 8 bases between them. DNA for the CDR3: TGTGCCAGTAGTATAGTTACAGCGAATCAGCCCCAGCATTTT. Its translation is CASSIVTANQPQHF.